Below, 9 T cell receptor beta chains from the same sample are listed, as sequenced in a study of cytomegalovirus exposure and HLA in healthy donors. The PCR made use of 60 Vbeta and 13 Jbeta primers. The assay was immunoSEQ multiplex PCR, and TCRdb's table has in-frame clones only and misses some. The sample shows approximately 180,000 clones, around 84% of them seen only once. The sample consisted of PBMCs. The source is a woman in her late teens or twenties in good health and CMV-seronegative.

The gene calls are TRBV7-2 and TRBJ2-7; the match to TRBD2 covers 7 bases. The CDR3 is made up of 13 amino acids. CDR1 and CDR2 from the germline V gene are SGHTA and FQGNSA. J lost 3 bases, V lost 5 bases, and 4 bases had no gene match. The CDR3: CASSLGGGYEQYF. Here the CDR3 DNA reads TGTGCCAGCAGCCTTGGGGGGGGCTACGAGCAGTACTTC.

This clone was observed a few times. The chain recombines TRBV2 with TRBJ2-7, with 9 bases fitting TRBD1. The junction had 5 bases not matched to a gene; V was cut back by 6 bases and J by 2 bases. Germline CDR1 is SNHLY and CDR2 is FYNNEI. The length of the CDR3 is 14 residues. The CDR3 DNA follows: TGTGCCAGCAGACCGACAGGGGGGACCTACGAGCAGTACTTC. Its protein is CASRPTGGTYEQYF. Full variable domain (missing parts from reference TRBV2 and TRBJ2-7): EPEVTQTPSHQVTQMGQEVILRCVPISNHLYFYWYRQILGQKVEFLVSFYNNEISEKSEIFDDQFSVERPDGSNFTLKIRSTKLEDSAMYFCASRPTGGTYEQYFGPGTRLTVT.

The chain is built from TRBV5-6 and TRBJ2-5; TRBD2 aligns across 9 bases. V gave up 2 bases and J gave up 6 bases; unmatched junction bases: 17. In germline, CDR1 is SGHDT, CDR2 YYEEEE. This CDR3 comprises 18 residues. The CDR3 loop reads CASSFSRGSGGHRKTQYF. CDR3 nucleotide sequence: TGTGCCAGCAGCTTTTCCCGGGGAAGCGGGGGGCACCGGAAGACCCAGTACTTC.

The chain combines TRBV4-1 with TRBJ2-4; tentative D call: TRBD1 (6 bases). This CDR3 comprises 17 residues. V was shortened by 0 bases and J by 2 bases, with 14 bases between the two germline ends. From germline, CDR1 is MGHRA and CDR2 YSYEKL. CDR3 coding DNA: TGCGCCAGCAGCCAAGATGGGGGAACAGGGACCAAAAACATTCAGTACTTC. The encoded protein is CASSQDGGTGTKNIQYF.

The gene calls are TRBV6-5 and TRBJ1-2, with D possibly TRBD1 on 6 matching bases. The CDR3 has 14 residues. Germline V lookup: CDR1 MNHEY, CDR2 SVGAGI. Trimming took off 5 bases at V and 5 bases at J, with 15 bases between the two ends. The CDR3 here is CASSPWGGGYGYTF. CDR3 bases: TGTGCCAGCAGTCCATGGGGGGGCGGTTATGGCTACACCTTC.

The V gene is TRBV19, the J gene TRBJ1-5; TRBD1 agrees at 8 bases. There are 15 residues in the CDR3. Germline-derived CDR1 and CDR2 are LNHDA and SQIVND (reference sequence). The J segment lost 1 base and the V segment lost 8 bases, leaving 7 bases of the junction unmatched. CDR3: CASRYRGLSNQPQHF. CDR3 in DNA: TGTGCCAGTCGTTACAGGGGGTTGAGCAATCAGCCCCAGCATTTT.

This sequence joins TRBV6-1 and TRBJ2-7; D uncertain. Germline CDR1 and CDR2: MNHNS and SASEGT. The CDR3 is 13 amino acids. Trimming removed 2 bases from V and 1 base from J, with 6 bases in between. The CDR3 protein is CASSELLSYEQYF. Written as DNA, the CDR3 is TGTGCCAGCAGTGAACTCCTTTCCTACGAGCAGTACTTC.

V and J are TRBV18 and TRBJ2-1; 11 nucleotides align to TRBD2. The germline CDR1 and CDR2 sequences are KGHSH and LQKENI. The J segment lost 7 bases and the V segment lost 5 bases, leaving 7 bases of the junction unmatched. The CDR3 contains 15 residues. The CDR3 sequence: CASSSLAGEANEQFF. The CDR3 DNA follows: TGTGCCAGCTCATCACTAGCGGGAGAGGCGAATGAGCAGTTCTTC.

This chain joins TRBV2 and TRBJ2-7, with TRBD1 identical over 7 bases. The CDR3 has 15 residues. V shed 3 bases and J 3 bases; nucleotides not matched to a gene: 8. Germline loops: CDR1 SNHLY, CDR2 FYNNEI. Here the CDR3 DNA reads TGTGCCAGCAGTGATGAGACAGGGCTCATCTACGAGCAGTACTTC. Encoded protein: CASSDETGLIYEQYF.